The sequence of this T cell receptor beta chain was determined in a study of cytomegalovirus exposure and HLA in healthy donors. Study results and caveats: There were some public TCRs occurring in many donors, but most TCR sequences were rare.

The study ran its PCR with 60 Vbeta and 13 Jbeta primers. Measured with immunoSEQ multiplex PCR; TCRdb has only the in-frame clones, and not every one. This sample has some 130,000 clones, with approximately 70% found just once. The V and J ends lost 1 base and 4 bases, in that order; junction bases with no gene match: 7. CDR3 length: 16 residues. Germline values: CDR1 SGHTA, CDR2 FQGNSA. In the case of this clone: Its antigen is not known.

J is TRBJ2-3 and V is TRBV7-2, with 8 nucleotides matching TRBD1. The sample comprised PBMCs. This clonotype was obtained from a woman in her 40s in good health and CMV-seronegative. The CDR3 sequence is CASSLDAGGVADTQYF. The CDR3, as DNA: TGTGCCAGCAGCTTAGACGCAGGGGGCGTTGCAGATACGCAGTATTTT.